One T cell receptor (beta chain) is described in this entry. This clonotype was found a few times. The antigen it recognizes is unknown. Within one base of it there is no much larger clone, and no base qualities were kept. These data originate in a study of response to subunit inactivated influenza vaccine (dated by TCRdb to the late 2010s). Background for the entire study: Deep quantitative T cell receptor repertoire profiling was used in the study to track responses to a trivalent subunit inactivated influenza vaccine. The paper's findings and limits, for the study overall: The authors suggested that each seasonal influenza vaccination may recruit only a limited number of new T cells.

The label giving this sample's time point can be read as: 45 to 55 days after influenza vaccine administration. Receptors were amplified or captured by RT-PCR. The sample was run on an Illumina HiSeq 2500. TCRdb reran the public reads through fastp at Q25 and MiXCR, keeping productive beta chains. Each CDR3 protein appears once, grouped with its most common genes and DNA. The table for this sample lists about 530,000 distinct CDR3 sequences; 10% to 15% of them were counted only once. The ten largest clones capture over 10% of the sample. The specimen was PBMCs from blood, collected more than 35 days after vaccination. This clonotype was obtained from a man aged 50 or older who received an inactivated influenza vaccine. Donor details come from another sample of the same person, matched by shared clones.

CDR3 loop: CSDRDSRGYTF. The DNA sequence is given as TGCAGCGACCGGGACAGCAGGGGCTACACCTTC. This receptor chain uses TRBV29-1 and TRBJ1-2; 7 central nucleotides agree with TRBD1. The V end gives up 7 bases and the J end 8 bases, leaving 7 bases in the junction not matched to a gene. CDR1 and CDR2 were assigned from the germline V gene as SQVTM and ANQGSEA. Taken from cysteine to phenylalanine, the CDR3 has 11 residues. The CDR3 DNA has 33 bases and is translated from base 1.